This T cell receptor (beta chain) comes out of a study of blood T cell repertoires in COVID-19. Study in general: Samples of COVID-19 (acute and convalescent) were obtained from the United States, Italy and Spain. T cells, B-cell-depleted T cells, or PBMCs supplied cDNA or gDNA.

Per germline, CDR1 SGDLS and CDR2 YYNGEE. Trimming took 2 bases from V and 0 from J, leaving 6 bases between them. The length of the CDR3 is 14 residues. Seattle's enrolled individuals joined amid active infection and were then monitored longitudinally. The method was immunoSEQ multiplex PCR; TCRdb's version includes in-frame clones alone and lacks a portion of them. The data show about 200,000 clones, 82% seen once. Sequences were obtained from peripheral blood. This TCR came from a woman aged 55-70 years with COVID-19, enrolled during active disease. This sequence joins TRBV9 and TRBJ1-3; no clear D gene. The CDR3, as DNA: TGTGCCAGCAGCGTCGCTAGCTCTGGAAACACCATATATTTT. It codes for CASSVASSGNTIYF.